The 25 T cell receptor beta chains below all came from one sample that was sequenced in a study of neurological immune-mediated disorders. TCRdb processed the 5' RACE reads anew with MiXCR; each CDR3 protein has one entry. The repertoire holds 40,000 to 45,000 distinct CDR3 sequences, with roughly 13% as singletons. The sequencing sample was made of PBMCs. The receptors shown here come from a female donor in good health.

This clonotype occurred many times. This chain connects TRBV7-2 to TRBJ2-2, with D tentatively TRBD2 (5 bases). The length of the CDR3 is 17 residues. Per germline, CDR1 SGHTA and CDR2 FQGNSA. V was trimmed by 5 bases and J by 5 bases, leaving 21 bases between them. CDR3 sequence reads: CASSPWIVLASTGELFF. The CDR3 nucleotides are TGTGCCAGCAGCCCCTGGATAGTGTTAGCGAGTACCGGGGAGCTGTTTTTT.

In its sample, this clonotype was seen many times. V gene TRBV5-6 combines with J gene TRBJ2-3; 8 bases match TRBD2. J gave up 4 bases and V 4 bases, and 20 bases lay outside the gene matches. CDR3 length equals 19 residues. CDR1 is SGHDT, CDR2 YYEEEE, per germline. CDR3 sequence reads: CASSVAIGTRRNLADTQYF. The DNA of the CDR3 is TGTGCCAGCAGCGTGGCGATAGGGACTAGAAGGAACCTGGCAGATACGCAGTATTTT.

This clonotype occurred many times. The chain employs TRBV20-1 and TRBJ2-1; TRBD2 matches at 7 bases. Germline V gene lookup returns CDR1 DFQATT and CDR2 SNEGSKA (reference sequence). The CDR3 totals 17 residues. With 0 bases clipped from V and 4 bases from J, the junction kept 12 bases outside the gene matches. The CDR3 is CSAREGPLASQYNEQFF. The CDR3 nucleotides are TGCAGTGCTAGAGAAGGCCCACTAGCGTCCCAATACAATGAGCAGTTCTTC.

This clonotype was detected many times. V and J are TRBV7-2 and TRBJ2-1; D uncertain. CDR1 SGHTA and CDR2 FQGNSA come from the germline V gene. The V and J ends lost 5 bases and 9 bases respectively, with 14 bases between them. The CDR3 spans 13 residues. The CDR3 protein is CASSPTLTGEQFF. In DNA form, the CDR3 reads TGTGCCAGCAGCCCTACTCTTACTGGTGAGCAGTTCTTC.

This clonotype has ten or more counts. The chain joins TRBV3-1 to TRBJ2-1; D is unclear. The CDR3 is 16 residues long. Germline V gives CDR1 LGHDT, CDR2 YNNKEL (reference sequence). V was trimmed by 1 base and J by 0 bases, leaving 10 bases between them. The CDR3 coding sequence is TGTGCCAGCAGCCAAGGGGTTTTTAGCTCCTACAATGAGCAGTTCTTC. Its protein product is CASSQGVFSSYNEQFF.

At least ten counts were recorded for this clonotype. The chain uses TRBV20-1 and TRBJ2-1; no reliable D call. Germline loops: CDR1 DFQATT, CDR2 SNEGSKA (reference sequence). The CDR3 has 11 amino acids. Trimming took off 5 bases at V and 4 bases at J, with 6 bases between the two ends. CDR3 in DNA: TGCAGTGCTGCCGGGTACAATGAGCAGTTCTTC. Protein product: CSAAGYNEQFF.

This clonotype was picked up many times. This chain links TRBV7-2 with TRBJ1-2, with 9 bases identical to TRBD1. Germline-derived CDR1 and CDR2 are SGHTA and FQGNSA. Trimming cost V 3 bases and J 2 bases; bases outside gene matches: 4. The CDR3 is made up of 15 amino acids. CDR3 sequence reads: CASSFGGQGNYGYTF. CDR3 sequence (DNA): TGTGCCAGCAGCTTCGGGGGACAGGGAAACTATGGCTACACCTTC. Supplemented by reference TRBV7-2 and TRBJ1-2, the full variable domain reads GAGVSQSPSNKVTEKGKDVELRCDPISGHTALYWYRQSLGQGLEFLIYFQGNSAPDKSGLPSDRFSAERTGGSVSTLTIQRTQQEDSAVYLCASSFGGQGNYGYTFGSGTRLTVV.

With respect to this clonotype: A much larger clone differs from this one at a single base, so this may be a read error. For the CDR3, the DNA is TGCAGTGCTAGGCCCGCGTGCAGGCTGTACCAAGAGACCCAGTACTTC. Its protein is CSARPACRLYQETQYF. The chain has TRBV20-1 and TRBJ2-5; D is uncertain. With 3 bases removed from V and 0 bases from J, the gap between germline ends came to 17 bases. The CDR3 extends over 16 amino acids. Germline V gene data show CDR1 as DFQATT and CDR2 as SNEGSKA (reference sequence).

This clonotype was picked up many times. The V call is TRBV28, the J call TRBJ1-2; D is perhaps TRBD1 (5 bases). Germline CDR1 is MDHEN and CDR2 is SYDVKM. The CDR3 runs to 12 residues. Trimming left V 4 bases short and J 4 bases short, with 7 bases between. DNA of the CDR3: TGTGCCAGCAGTTCAGGGACCTATGGCTACACCTTC. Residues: CASSSGTYGYTF.

The chain's CDR3 is CATSDPGVDEQFF. In nucleotides, the CDR3 is TGTGCCACCAGTGATCCAGGGGTGGATGAGCAGTTCTTC. The chain uses TRBV24-1 and TRBJ2-1, with D tentatively TRBD1 (6 bases). Trimming shortened V by 3 bases and J by 8 bases, and 10 bases separated the two germline ends. CDR3 length: 13 residues. Germline V gene data show CDR1 as KGHDR and CDR2 as SFDVKD.

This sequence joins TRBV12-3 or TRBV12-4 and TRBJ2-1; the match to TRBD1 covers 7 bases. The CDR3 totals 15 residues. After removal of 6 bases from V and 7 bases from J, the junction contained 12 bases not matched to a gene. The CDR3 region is CASRMTGPSGNEQFF. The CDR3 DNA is TGTGCCAGCAGAATGACAGGGCCATCTGGGAATGAGCAGTTCTTC.

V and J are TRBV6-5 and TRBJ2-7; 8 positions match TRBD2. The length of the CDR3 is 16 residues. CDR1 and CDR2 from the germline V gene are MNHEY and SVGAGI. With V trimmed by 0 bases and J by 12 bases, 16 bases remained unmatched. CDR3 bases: TGTGCCAGCAGTTACTCGCCTCTGGGCGGGGGGTCCCTTGGGTACTTC. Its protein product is CASSYSPLGGGSLGYF.

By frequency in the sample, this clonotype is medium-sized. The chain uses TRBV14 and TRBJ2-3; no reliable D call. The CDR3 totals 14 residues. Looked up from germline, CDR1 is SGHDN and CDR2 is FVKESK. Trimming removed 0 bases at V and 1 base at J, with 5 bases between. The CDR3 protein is CASSQDLGTDTQYF. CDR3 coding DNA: TGTGCCAGCAGCCAAGATCTAGGCACAGATACGCAGTATTTT.

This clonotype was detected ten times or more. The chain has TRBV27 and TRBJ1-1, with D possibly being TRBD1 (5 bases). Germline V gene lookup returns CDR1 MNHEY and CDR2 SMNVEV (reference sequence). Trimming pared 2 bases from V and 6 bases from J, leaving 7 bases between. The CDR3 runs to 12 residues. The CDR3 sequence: CASSLQGAEAFF. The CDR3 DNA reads TGTGCCAGCAGTTTACAGGGCGCTGAAGCTTTCTTT.

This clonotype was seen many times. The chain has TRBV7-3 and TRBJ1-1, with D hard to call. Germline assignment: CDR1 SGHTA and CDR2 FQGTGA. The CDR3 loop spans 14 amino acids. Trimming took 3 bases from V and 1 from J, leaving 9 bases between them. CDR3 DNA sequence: TGTGCCAGCAGCTTGGGCTCCTCGAACACTGAAGCTTTCTTT. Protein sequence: CASSLGSSNTEAFF.

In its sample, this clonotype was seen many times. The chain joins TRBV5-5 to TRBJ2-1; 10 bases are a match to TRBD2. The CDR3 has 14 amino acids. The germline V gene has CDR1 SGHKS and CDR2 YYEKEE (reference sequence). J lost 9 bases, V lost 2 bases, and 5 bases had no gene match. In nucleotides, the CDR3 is TGTGCCAGCAGCTTACTAGCGGGATTAAGTGAGCAGTTCTTC. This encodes CASSLLAGLSEQFF.

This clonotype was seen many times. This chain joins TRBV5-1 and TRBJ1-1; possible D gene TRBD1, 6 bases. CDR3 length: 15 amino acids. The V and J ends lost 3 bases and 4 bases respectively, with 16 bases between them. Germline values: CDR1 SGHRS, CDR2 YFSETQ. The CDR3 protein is CASSWQGLGGTEAFF. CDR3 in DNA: TGCGCCAGCAGCTGGCAGGGGCTCGGGGGCACTGAAGCTTTCTTT.

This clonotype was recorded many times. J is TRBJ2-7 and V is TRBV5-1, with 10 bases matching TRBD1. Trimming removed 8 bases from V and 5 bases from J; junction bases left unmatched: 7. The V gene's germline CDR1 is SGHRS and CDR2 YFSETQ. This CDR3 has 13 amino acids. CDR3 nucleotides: TGCGCCAGTTCGGGACAGGGGTTCAACGAGCAGTACTTC. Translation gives CASSGQGFNEQYF.

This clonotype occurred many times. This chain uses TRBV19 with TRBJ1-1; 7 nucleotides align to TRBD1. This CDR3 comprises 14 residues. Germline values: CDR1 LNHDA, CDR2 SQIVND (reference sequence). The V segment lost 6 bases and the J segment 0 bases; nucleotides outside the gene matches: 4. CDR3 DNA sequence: TGTGCCAGTAGACCGGACAGGTTGAACACTGAAGCTTTCTTT. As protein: CASRPDRLNTEAFF.

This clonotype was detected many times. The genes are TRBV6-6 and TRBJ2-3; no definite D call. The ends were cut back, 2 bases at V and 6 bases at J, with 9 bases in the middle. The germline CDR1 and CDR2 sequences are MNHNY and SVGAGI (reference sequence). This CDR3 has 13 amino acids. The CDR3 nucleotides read TGTGCCAGCAGTTACCCCTGGACGGATACGCAGTATTTT. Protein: CASSYPWTDTQYF.

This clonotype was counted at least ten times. Here the CDR3 DNA reads TGTGCCAGCAGTGTAGGAATTAACTATGGCTACACCTTC. Amino acid sequence: CASSVGINYGYTF. This sequence joins TRBV6-1 and TRBJ1-2, with D uncertain. The CDR3 contains 13 residues. Germline V lookup: CDR1 MNHNS, CDR2 SASEGT. The V gene lost 4 bases and the J gene lost 1 base, with 7 bases spanning the gap.

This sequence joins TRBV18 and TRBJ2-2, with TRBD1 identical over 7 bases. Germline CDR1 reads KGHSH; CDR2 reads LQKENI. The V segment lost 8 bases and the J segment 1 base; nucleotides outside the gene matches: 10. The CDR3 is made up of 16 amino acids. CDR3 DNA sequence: TGTGCCAGCACTTCACCGACAGGGAAGAACACCGGGGAGCTGTTTTTT. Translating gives CASTSPTGKNTGELFF.

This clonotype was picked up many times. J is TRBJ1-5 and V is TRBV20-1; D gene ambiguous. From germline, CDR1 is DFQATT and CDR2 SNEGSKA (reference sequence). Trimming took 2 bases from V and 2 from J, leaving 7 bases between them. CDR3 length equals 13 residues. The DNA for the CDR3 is TGCAGTGCTAGAAGGGTGGGCAATCAGCCCCAGCATTTT. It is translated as CSARRVGNQPQHF.

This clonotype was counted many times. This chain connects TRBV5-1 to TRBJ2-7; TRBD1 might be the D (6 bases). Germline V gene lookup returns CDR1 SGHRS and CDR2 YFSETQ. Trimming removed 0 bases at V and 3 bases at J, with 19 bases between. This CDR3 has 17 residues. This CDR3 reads CASSLGTRERGHYEQYF. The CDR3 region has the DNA TGCGCCAGCAGCTTGGGCACAAGGGAAAGGGGACACTACGAGCAGTACTTC.

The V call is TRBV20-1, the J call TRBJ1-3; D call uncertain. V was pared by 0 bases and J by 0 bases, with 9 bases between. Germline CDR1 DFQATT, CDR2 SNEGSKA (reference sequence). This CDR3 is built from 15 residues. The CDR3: CSARDQSNSGNTIYF. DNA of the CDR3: TGCAGTGCTAGAGATCAATCTAACTCTGGAAACACCATATATTTT.